This entry describes one T cell receptor (beta chain). The V end lost 4 bases, the J end lost 5 bases, and 7 bases lay between the germline ends. Germline loops: CDR1 SGHDT, CDR2 YYEEEE. The CDR3 spans 12 residues. The data derive from a study of CD8 T cells in Susac syndrome. Random hexamers primed reverse transcription of about 0.45 to 1 ug RNA. TCRdb redid the calling of the immunoSEQ multiplex PCR reads with MiXCR, one entry per CDR3 protein. The repertoire holds some 150,000 distinct CDR3 sequences, with over 85% as singletons. The chain employs TRBV5-6 and TRBJ1-5; no firm D call. This TCR came from a human donor with multiple sclerosis. Source material: CD8+ T cells from PBMCs. The CDR3 loop reads CASSAIDQPQHF. CDR3 in DNA: TGTGCCAGCAGCGCTATAGATCAGCCCCAGCATTTT.